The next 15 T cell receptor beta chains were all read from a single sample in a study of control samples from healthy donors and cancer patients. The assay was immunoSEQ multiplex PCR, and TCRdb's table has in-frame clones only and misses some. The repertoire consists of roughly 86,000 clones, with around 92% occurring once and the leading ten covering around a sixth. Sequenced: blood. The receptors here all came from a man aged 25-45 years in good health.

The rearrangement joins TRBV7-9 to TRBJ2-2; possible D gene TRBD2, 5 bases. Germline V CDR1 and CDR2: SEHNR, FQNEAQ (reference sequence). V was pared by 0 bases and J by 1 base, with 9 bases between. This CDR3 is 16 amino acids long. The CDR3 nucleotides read TGTGCCAGCAGCTTAGCGGGCGGGTGGAACACCGGGGAGCTGTTTTTT. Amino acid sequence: CASSLAGGWNTGELFF. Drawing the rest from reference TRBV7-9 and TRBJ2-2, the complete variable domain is DTGVSQNPRHKITKRGQNVTFRCDPISEHNRLYWYRQTLGQGPEFLTYFQNEAQLEKSRLLSDRFSAERPKGSFSTLEIQRTEQGDSAMYLCASSLAGGWNTGELFFGEGSRLTVL.

CDR3 region: CASSSTSGNNEQFF. Written as DNA, the CDR3 is TGCGCCAGCAGCTCGACTAGCGGTAACAATGAGCAGTTCTTC. V and J are TRBV5-1 and TRBJ2-1, with 9 bases aligning to TRBD2. Germline lookup yields CDR1 SGHRS and CDR2 YFSETQ. Trimming at V came to 3 bases and at J to 5 bases, leaving 3 bases not matched to a gene. This CDR3 is 14 amino acids long.

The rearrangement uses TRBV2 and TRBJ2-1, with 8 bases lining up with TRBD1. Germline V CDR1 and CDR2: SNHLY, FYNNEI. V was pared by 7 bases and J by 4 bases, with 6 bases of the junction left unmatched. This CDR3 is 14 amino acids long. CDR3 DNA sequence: TGTGCCAGCAAGCAGGACAGGGTTTACAATGAGCAGTTCTTC. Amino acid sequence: CASKQDRVYNEQFF.

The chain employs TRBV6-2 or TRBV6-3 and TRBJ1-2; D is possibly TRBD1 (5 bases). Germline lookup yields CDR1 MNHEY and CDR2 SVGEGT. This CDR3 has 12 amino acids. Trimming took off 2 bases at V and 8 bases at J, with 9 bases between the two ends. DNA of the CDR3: TGTGCCAGCAGTTACGAGGGACTAGGCTACACCTTC. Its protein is CASSYEGLGYTF.

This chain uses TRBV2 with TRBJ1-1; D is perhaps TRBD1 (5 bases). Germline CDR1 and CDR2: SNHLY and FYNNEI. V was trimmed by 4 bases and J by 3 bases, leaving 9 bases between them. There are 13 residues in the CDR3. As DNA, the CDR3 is TGTGCCAGCAGTGCACAGGCGGACACTGAAGCTTTCTTT. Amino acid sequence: CASSAQADTEAFF.

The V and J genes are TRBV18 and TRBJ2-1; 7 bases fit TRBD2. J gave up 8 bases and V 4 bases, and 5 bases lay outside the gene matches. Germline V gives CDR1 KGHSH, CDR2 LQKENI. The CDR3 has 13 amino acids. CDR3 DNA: TGTGCCAGCTCACGGACTAGTCTTGATGAGCAGTTCTTC. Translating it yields CASSRTSLDEQFF.

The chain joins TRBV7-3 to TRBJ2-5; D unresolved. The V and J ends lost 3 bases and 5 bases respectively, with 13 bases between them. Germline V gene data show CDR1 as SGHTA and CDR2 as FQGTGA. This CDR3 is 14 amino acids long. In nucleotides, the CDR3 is TGTGCCAGCAGCTTTACCGGGCCCCGGGAGACCCAGTACTTC. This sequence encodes CASSFTGPRETQYF.

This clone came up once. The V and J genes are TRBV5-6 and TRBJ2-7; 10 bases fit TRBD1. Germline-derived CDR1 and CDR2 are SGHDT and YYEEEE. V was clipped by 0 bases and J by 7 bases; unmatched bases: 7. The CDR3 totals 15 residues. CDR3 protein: CASSLGQGAPLEQYF. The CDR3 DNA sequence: TGTGCCAGCAGCTTGGGACAGGGGGCACCTTTGGAGCAGTACTTC.

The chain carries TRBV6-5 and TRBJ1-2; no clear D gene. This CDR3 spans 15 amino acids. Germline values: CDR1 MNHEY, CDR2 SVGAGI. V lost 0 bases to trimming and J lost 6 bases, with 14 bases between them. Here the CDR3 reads CASSYSLGTPDGYTF. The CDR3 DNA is TGTGCCAGCAGTTACTCGTTAGGCACTCCAGATGGCTACACCTTC.

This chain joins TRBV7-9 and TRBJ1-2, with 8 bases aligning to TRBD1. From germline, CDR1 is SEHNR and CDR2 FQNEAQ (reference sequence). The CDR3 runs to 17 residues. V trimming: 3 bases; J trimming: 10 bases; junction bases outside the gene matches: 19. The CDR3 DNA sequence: TGTGCCAGCAGCTTCCTTAGCCCTAGCAGGGGGCGCGAAGACTACACCTTC. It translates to CASSFLSPSRGREDYTF.

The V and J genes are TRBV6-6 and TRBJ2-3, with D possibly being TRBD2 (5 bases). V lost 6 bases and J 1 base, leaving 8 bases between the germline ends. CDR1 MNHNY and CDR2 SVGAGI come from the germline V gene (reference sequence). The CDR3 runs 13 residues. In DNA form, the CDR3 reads TGTGCCAGCAGGACCGGGGGCACAGATACGCAGTATTTT. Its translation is CASRTGGTDTQYF.

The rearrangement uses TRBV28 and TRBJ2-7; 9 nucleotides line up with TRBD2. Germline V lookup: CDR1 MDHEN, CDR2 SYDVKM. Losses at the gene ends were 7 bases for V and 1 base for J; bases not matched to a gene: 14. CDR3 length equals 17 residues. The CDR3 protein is CASTSGALAGWSYEQYF. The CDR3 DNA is TGTGCCAGCACCTCAGGGGCCCTAGCGGGGTGGTCCTACGAGCAGTACTTC.

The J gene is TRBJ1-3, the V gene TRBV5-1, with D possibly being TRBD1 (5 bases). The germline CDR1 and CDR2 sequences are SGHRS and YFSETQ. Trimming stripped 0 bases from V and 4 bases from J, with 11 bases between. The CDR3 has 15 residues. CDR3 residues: CASSLEGLRGNTIYF. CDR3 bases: TGCGCCAGCAGCTTGGAGGGGTTGAGGGGAAACACCATATATTTT. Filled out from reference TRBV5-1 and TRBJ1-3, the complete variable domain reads KAGVTQTPRYLIKTRGQQVTLSCSPISGHRSVSWYQQTPGQGLQFLFEYFSETQRNKGNFPGRFSGRQFSNSRSEMNVSTLELGDSALYLCASSLEGLRGNTIYFGEGSWLTVV.

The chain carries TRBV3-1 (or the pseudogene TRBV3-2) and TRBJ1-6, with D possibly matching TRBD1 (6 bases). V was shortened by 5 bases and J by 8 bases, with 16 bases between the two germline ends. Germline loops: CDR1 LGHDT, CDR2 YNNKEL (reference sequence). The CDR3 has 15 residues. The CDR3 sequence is CASSMAGAVDSPLHF. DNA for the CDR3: TGTGCCAGCAGCATGGCAGGGGCGGTGGATTCACCCCTCCACTTT.

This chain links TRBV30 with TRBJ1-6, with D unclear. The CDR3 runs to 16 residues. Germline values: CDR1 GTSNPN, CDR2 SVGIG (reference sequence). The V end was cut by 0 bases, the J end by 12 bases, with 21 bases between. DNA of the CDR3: TGTGCCTGGAGTGTAATCGGCTCTCAGAGGCCTAGACCCCTCCACTTT. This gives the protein CAWSVIGSQRPRPLHF.